The clone carrying this T cell receptor beta chain was counted between two and nine times. Its specificity is unknown. The data derive from a study of molecular identifiers for immune sequencing clone quantification. Study background: Naive CD8 RNA (20,000 or 100,000 cells) was divided into five aliquots, with four sequenced. Study-level results: Clones exceeding 20 RNA copies carried over 97% of effector molecules but under 1% of naive-cell molecules.

V lost 6 bases to trimming and J lost 1 base, with 9 bases between them. The CDR3 totals 13 residues. CDR1 is SGHTA, CDR2 FQGNSA, per germline. MiXCR was run by TCRdb on the PCR reads, yielding one entry per CDR3 protein. The data hold around 480,000 distinct CDR3 sequences, with roughly 24% observed a single time. Sorted naive CD8 T cells were those defined as CD8+CD4-CCR7+CD45RA+. V and J are TRBV7-2 and TRBJ2-5, with D possibly called TRBD1 or TRBD2 (5 bases each). This TCR came from a human donor in good health. Some libraries in this study had Jurkat cell RNA spiked in. Source material: naive CD8+ T cells from blood, with Jurkat cell RNA spiked in. Subset meaning: FACS-sorted CD8+CD4-CCR7+CD45RA+ naive T cells. CDR3 protein: CASRAGTQETQYF. The CDR3 nucleotides are TGTGCCAGCAGAGCCGGGACCCAAGAGACCCAGTACTTC.